The 3 T cell receptor beta chains listed next were all sequenced from one sample in a study of blood T cell repertoires in COVID-19. Produced via immunoSEQ multiplex PCR; TCRdb's table is partial and in-frame only. Among more than 250,000 clones listed, nearly 90% were seen once. Sequenced material: peripheral blood. The origin of the receptors is a human donor in a cohort sampled during active COVID-19.

Here the CDR3 reads CASSTQAGLSYEQYF. CDR3 sequence (DNA): TGCGCCAGCAGCACACAAGCGGGGCTTTCCTACGAGCAGTACTTC. The chain joins TRBV5-1 to TRBJ2-7, with 7 bases that match TRBD2. The length of the CDR3 is 15 residues. V lost 4 bases and J lost 1; bases outside the gene matches: 8. CDR1 SGHRS and CDR2 YFSETQ come from the germline V gene.

This chain joins TRBV15 and TRBJ2-7, with D possibly TRBD1 on 6 matching bases. This CDR3 comprises 15 residues. In germline, CDR1 is LNHNV, CDR2 YYDKDF (reference sequence). V lost 6 bases and J 1 base, leaving 16 bases between the germline ends. For the CDR3, the DNA is TGTGCCACCAGTTTGGCGACAGGTTCTTCCTACGAGCAGTACTTC. Translating it yields CATSLATGSSYEQYF.

V gene TRBV30 combines with J gene TRBJ1-2; 8 bases map to TRBD1. The CDR3 is 12 amino acids. J was trimmed by 4 bases and V by 5 bases; bases with no gene match: 3. The germline CDR1 and CDR2 sequences are GTSNPN and SVGIG (reference sequence). CDR3 sequence reads: CAWSDRVYGYTF. CDR3 bases: TGTGCCTGGTCGGACAGGGTCTATGGCTACACCTTC.